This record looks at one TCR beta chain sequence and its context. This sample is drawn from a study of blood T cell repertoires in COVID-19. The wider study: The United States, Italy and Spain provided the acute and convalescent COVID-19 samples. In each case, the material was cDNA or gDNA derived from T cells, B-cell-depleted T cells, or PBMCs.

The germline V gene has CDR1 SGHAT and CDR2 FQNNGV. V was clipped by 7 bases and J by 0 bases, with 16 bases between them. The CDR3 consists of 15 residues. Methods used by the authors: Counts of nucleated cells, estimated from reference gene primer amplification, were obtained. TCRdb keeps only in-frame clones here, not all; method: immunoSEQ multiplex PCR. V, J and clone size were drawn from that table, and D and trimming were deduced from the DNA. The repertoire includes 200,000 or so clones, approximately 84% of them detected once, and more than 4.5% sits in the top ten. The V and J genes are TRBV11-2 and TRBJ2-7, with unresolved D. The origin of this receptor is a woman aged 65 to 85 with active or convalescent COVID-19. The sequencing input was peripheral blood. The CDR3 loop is CASTPGRRTSYEQYF. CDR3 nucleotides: TGTGCCAGCACCCCCGGCAGGCGAACCTCCTACGAGCAGTACTTC.